Presented here are 3 T cell receptor beta chains from one specimen sequenced in a study of blood T cell repertoires in COVID-19. Generated by immunoSEQ multiplex PCR, the TCRdb table keeps only in-frame clones and is missing some. This sample carries fewer than 250,000 clones, roughly nine tenths of them seen once, and the ten largest clones take roughly a tenth. The sequenced material came from PBMCs or T cells enriched from blood (not recorded which). Every receptor here comes from a man aged 25 to 40 who had recovered from COVID-19.

The V and J genes are TRBV15 and TRBJ1-2, with a weak D call TRBD1 (5 bases). V was cut by 5 bases and J by 8 bases, with 15 bases left in between. The CDR3 is 13 amino acids. CDR1 and CDR2 (germline): LNHNV, YYDKDF (reference sequence). CDR3 sequence: CATSAGTVGGYTF. The DNA for the CDR3 is TGTGCCACCAGCGCCGGGACTGTTGGGGGCTACACCTTC. The full variable domain, its missing parts supplied by reference TRBV15 and TRBJ1-2, is DAMVIQNPRYQVTQFGKPVTLSCSQTLNHNVMYWYQQKSSQAPKLLFHYYDKDFNNEADTPDNFQSRRPNTSFCFLDIRSPGLGDTAMYLCATSAGTVGGYTFGSGTRLTVV.

The rearrangement uses TRBV9 and TRBJ2-7, with D possibly being TRBD2 (5 bases). The CDR3 spans 14 residues. The V gene lost 0 bases and the J gene lost 3 bases, with 10 bases spanning the gap. Germline V CDR1 and CDR2: SGDLS, YYNGEE. The CDR3 spells CASSVAPSFYEQYF. The CDR3 coding sequence is TGTGCCAGCAGCGTAGCTCCTAGCTTCTACGAGCAGTACTTC.

This clone was counted only a few times. This chain links TRBV14 with TRBJ2-7; weak D call: TRBD2 (5 bases). The V end lost 3 bases, the J end lost 3 bases, and 12 bases lay between the germline ends. Germline lookup yields CDR1 SGHDN and CDR2 FVKESK. The CDR3 covers 14 residues. In DNA, the CDR3 is TGTGCCAGCAGCCATAGTGACGGACTCTACGAGCAGTACTTC. The encoded protein is CASSHSDGLYEQYF.